This T cell receptor (beta chain) was found in a study of T cell responses to AZD1222 COVID-19 vaccine. Using immunoSEQ multiplex PCR, the repertoire was profiled, and TCRdb retains in-frame clones only, with some absent. The sample includes roughly 100,000 clones, approximately 81% of them seen just once. Trimming cost V 6 bases and J 5 bases, with 11 bases left between them. The CDR3 contains 13 residues. Germline V gene data show CDR1 as ENHRY and CDR2 as SYGVKD. V is TRBV10-3 and J is TRBJ2-1; TRBD2 might be the D (5 bases). This TCR derives from an adult in good health. This sample comprised peripheral blood, obtained on day 0 of AZD1222 vaccination. CDR3 residues: CAISGLANNEQFF. The CDR3 DNA reads TGTGCCATCAGCGGACTGGCAAACAATGAGCAGTTCTTC.